This TCR beta chain derives from a study of blood T cell repertoires in COVID-19 (dated by TCRdb to 2020 to 2021). At the level of the whole study: Samples covering the acute and convalescent phases of COVID-19 were provided by collaborators in the United States, Italy and Spain. The prospective study material was composed of cDNA or gDNA derived from T cells, B-cell-depleted T cells, or PBMCs. Deeply sampled blood TCRbeta repertoires from subjects exposed to, actively infected with, or recovered from COVID-19 were included in the dataset. A freely available public database, intended as a resource for researchers studying the immune response to SARS-CoV-2, is where the repertoires were released. Samples were obtained from the ongoing ImmuneRACE study (first 160 participants) and from about 1,300 subjects provided by 6 global collaborators. Nearly every sample came with metadata listing a de-identified subject ID, COVID-19 status, age in years and sex. Where available, HLA class I and class II types were taken from metadata supplied by the sample provider and were not determined by assay-based typing. Study-level results and caveats: The amount of clinical and demographic metadata varied by source and participant and was provided uncurated.

TCRbeta CDR3 regions were amplified from genomic DNA by means of the immunoSEQ Assay, a bias-controlled multiplex PCR. The authors processed their data as follows. The number of nucleated cells in each sample was estimated by amplification of reference gene primers within the assay. Sequence reads were collapsed and filtered to measure the absolute abundance of every unique TCRbeta CDR3 rearrangement. For each sample, productive Simpson clonality was calculated as the square root of Simpson's diversity index over productive rearrangements. Here the immuneACCESS table is served through TCRdb, limited to in-frame sequences with V and J called. Missing clones are a known gap in these copies; in checked studies unresolved V genes cover under half, and the rest lacks a known reason. D and trimming come from the DNA, and the V and J calls and clone size come from that table. In this sample the table shows 110,000 to 150,000 clones, approximately 80% of which occur a single time. The ten largest clones capture 4.5% to 6% of the sample.

From the cysteine through the phenylalanine, the CDR3 covers 15 amino acids. Only the CDR3 portion is preserved as DNA: 45 bases, with reading frame beginning at the first base. V and J are truncated by 0 bases and 7 bases respectively, leaving an intervening sequence of 16 bases. The germline V gene sets CDR1 to SGHRS and CDR2 to YFSETQ. Concerning this clone itself: Its antigen has not been determined. Within one base of it there is no much larger clone, and no base qualities were kept.

Collaborating institutions collected whole blood in K2EDTA tubes following their own protocols. For TCRbeta analysis, collaborators shipped samples as frozen whole blood, isolated PBMCs, or DNA extracted from either of those sample types. The V gene is TRBV5-1 and the J gene is TRBJ1-1, and possibly TRBD1, on 5 matching bases. The sample was peripheral blood. The receptor comes from a woman aged 50 to 65 with acute or convalescent COVID-19. CDR3 reads: CASSLELGGGGEAFF. The nucleotides are TGCGCCAGCAGCTTGGAGCTGGGCGGCGGGGGTGAAGCTTTCTTT.